This TCR beta chain was documented in a study of blood T cell repertoires in COVID-19. About the study: COVID-19 samples, acute and convalescent, were from the United States, Italy and Spain. T cells, B-cell-depleted T cells, or PBMCs provided the cDNA or gDNA that served as material.

Germline V lookup: CDR1 MDHEN, CDR2 SYDVKM. This CDR3 has 16 residues. Unmatched junction bases numbered 7, after V lost 4 bases and J lost 0 bases. Authors' processing steps: Amplification of reference gene primers provided the estimated nucleated cell counts. Produced via immunoSEQ multiplex PCR; TCRdb's table is partial and in-frame only. V, J and clone size were drawn from that table, and D and trimming were deduced from the DNA. The sample holds around 200,000 clones, roughly 89% seen once. The clonotype originates from a man between 60 and 75 years old who had recovered from COVID-19. The sample was peripheral blood. The rearrangement uses TRBV28 and TRBJ2-3, with 7 bases matching TRBD1. The CDR3 loop is CASSSGGASSTDTQYF. The CDR3 nucleotides read TGTGCCAGCAGTTCAGGGGGAGCCTCTAGCACAGATACGCAGTATTTT. The full variable domain, in which reference TRBV28 and TRBJ2-3 provide the parts outside the CDR3, is DVKVTQSSRYLVKRTGEKVFLECVQDMDHENMFWYRQDPGLGLRLIYFSYDVKMKEKGDIPEGYSVSREKKERFSLILESASTNQTSMYLCASSSGGASSTDTQYFGPGTRLTVL.